This T cell receptor beta chain was captured by sequencing in a study of regulatory T cells in long-lasting Graves disease. V was shortened by 7 bases and J by 1 base, with 17 bases between the two germline ends. The CDR3 runs to 15 residues. Germline CDR1 reads SGHVS; CDR2 reads FQNEAQ. This clonotype was observed many times. Building of the TCR beta libraries involved iRepertoire HTBI primers and Arm-PCR of CDR3 regions. A single record per CDR3 protein comes from TCRdb applying MiXCR to the multiplex PCR reads. In the table there are 450,000 to 700,000 distinct CDR3 sequences, 13% of which are singletons. Time point given: newly diagnosed GD, antithyroid drugs for less than 3 months. Preparation of the TCR library used RNA extracted from PBMCs. These records were also assigned to another study, of T cells in Graves' hyperthyroidism and ophthalmopathy.

Specimen: peripheral blood mononuclear cells (PBMCs), collected at new diagnosis, from a patient treated with antithyroid drugs. This chain connects TRBV7-8 to TRBJ2-7; D perhaps matches TRBD2 (6 bases). The receptor was isolated from a man under 40 with Graves disease. CDR3: CASNLLAAVSYEQYF. The CDR3 coding sequence is TGTGCCAGCAACCTACTAGCCGCCGTATCCTACGAGCAGTACTTC.